The table lists the clone carrying this T cell receptor (beta chain) with a few counts. The antigen remains undetermined. The entry originates in a study of T cells after yellow fever vaccination. Overall study: It was SMART-Seq v4 Ultra Low Input that prepared the fractions with low cell numbers.

Overall study results and limits: Abundant clonotypes from the bulk population could have been carried over as contaminants into FACS-sorted repertoires. It was a small share of clonotypes that appeared in both CD4 and CD8 compartments.

Generation of TCR cDNA used 5'RACE template switching (which added a universal primer site and UMIs). TCRdb independently ran MiXCR on the 5' RACE reads; one entry per CDR3 protein. The sample has more than 300,000 distinct CDR3 sequences, roughly 10% seen once. The CDR3 is 13 amino acids. Germline assignment: CDR1 KGHSH and CDR2 LQKENI. V lost 5 bases to trimming and J lost 5 bases, with 12 bases between them. The sample here was CD4+ T cells sorted from PBMCs, taken 45 days after the yellow fever booster vaccination. This TCR was sampled from a young man who received the YFV17D yellow fever vaccine. The chain recombines TRBV18 with TRBJ1-2; D gene ambiguous. The CDR3 nucleotides are TGTGCCAGCTCATCCGACGGCCAGTATGGCTACACCTTC. As protein: CASSSDGQYGYTF. Full variable domain (rest looked up from reference TRBV18 and TRBJ1-2): NAGVMQNPRHLVRRRGQEARLRCSPMKGHSHVYWYRQLPEEGLKFMVYLQKENIIDESGMPKERFSAEFPKEGPSILRIQQVVRGDSAAYFCASSSDGQYGYTFGSGTRLTVV.